Given below is one T cell receptor (beta chain) in context. This sample is drawn from a study of shared clonotypes between healthy human individuals. It was at deep level that the assay was run. Libraries were prepared by immunoSEQ multiplex PCR; TCRdb keeps only in-frame clonotypes and omits some of them. The sample holds around 2.1 million clones, about 92% seen once. The naive CD8 population came from CD45RO-negative cells selected for CCR7, without terminally differentiated effector memory CD45RA+ cells. Germline assignment: CDR1 MNHNS and CDR2 SASEGT. Between the trimmed V and J ends, which lost 0 bases and 0 bases, there was a span of 2 bases. The CDR3 runs 13 residues.

The chain carries TRBV6-1 and TRBJ2-5; no definite D call. This TCR was sampled from a young man in good health. Some clones in this sample may be carry-over from other donors' samples. The sequenced material came from naive CD8+ T cells from PBMCs. The CDR3: CASSEANQETQYF. CDR3 DNA: TGTGCCAGCAGTGAAGCTAACCAAGAGACCCAGTACTTC.